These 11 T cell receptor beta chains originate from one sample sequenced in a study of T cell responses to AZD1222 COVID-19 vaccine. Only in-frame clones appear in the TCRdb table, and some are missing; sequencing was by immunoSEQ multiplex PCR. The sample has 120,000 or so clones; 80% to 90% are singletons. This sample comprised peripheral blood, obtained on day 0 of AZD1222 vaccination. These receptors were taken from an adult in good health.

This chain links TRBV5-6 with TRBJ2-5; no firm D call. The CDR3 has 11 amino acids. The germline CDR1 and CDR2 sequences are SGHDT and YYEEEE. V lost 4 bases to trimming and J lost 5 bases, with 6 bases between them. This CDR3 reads CASSPQETQYF. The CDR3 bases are TGTGCCAGCAGCCCTCAGGAGACCCAGTACTTC.

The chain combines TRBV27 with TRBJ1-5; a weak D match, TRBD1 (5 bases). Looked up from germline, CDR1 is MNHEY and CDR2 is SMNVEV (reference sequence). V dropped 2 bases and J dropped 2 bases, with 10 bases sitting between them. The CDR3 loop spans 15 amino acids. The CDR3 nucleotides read TGTGCCAGCAGTTTAGTTTGGGGCGGCAATCAGCCCCAGCATTTT. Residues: CASSLVWGGNQPQHF.

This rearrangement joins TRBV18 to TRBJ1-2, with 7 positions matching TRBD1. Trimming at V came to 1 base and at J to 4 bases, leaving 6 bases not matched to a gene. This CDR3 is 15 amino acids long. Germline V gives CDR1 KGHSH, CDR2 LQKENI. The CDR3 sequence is CASSPRSRDSYGYTF. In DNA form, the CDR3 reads TGTGCCAGCTCACCACGGTCGCGGGACAGCTATGGCTACACCTTC.

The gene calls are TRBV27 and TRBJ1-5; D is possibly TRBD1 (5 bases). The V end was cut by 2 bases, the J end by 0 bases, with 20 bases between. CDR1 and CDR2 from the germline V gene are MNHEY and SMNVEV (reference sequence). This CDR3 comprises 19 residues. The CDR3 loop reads CASSLVVGADPYSNQPQHF. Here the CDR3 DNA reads TGTGCCAGCAGTTTAGTTGTAGGGGCAGACCCATATAGCAATCAGCCCCAGCATTTT.

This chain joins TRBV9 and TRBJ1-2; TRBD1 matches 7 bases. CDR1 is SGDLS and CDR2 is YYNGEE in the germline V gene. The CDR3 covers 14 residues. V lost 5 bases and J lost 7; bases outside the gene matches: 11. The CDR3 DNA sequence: TGTGCCAGCAGAGGCCAAATAGGGGGCCCTGGCTACACCTTC. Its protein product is CASRGQIGGPGYTF.

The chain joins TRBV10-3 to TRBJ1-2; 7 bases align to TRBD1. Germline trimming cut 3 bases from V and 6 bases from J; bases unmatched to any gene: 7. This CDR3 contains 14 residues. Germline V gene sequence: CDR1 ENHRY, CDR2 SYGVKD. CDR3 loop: CAISDRDSYDGYTF. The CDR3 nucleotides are TGTGCCATCAGTGATCGGGACAGCTATGATGGCTACACCTTC.

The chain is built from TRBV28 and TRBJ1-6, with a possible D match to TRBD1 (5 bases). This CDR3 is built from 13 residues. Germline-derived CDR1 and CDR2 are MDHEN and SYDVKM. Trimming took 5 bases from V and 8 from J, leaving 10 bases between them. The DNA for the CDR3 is TGTGCCAGCAGTCCACTGGGGGATTCACCCCTCCACTTT. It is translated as CASSPLGDSPLHF.

The CDR3 DNA sequence: TGCGCCAGCAGCCAAGTTGCGGGGGAGACCTACGAGCAGTACTTC. Protein product: CASSQVAGETYEQYF. This chain uses TRBV4-1 with TRBJ2-7; 7 bases match TRBD2. This CDR3 is built from 15 residues. From germline, CDR1 is MGHRA and CDR2 YSYEKL. V lost 1 base, J lost 2 bases, and 5 bases stayed unmatched.

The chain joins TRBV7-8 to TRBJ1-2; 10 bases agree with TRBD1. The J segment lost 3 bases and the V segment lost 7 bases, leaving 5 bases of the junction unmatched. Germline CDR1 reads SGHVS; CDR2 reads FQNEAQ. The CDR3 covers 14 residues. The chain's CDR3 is CASTGGTGDYGYTF. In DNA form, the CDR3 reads TGTGCCAGCACTGGGGGGACAGGGGACTATGGCTACACCTTC.

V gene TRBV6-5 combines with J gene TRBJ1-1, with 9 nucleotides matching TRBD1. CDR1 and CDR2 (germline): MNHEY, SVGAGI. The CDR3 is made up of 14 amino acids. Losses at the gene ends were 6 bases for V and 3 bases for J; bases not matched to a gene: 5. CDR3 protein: CASRAGTGYTEAFF. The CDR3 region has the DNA TGTGCCAGCAGGGCCGGGACAGGGTACACTGAAGCTTTCTTT.

The CDR3 nucleotides are TGTGCCTGGAGGGTATCAAATGAGCAGTTCTTC. Encoded protein: CAWRVSNEQFF. The chain recombines TRBV30 with TRBJ2-1; D unclear. The V gene lost 3 bases and the J gene lost 7 bases, with 7 bases spanning the gap. The CDR3 has 11 residues. Germline-derived CDR1 and CDR2 are GTSNPN and SVGIG (reference sequence).